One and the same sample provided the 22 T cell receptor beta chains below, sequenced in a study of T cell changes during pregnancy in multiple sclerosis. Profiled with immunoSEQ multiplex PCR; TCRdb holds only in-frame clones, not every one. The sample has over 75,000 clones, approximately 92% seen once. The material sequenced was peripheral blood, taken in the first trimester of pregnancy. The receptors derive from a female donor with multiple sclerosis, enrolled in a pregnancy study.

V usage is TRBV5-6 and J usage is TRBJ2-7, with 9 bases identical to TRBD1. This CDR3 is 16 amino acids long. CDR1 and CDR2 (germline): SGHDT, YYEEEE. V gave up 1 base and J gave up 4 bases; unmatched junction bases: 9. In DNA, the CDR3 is TGTGCCAGCAGCTTGACCCTTCGGACAGGGGATTACGAGCAGTACTTC. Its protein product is CASSLTLRTGDYEQYF.

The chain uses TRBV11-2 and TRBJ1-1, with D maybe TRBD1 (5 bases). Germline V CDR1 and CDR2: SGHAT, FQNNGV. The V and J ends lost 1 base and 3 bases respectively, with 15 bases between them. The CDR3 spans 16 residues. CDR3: CASSLAADRPYTEAFF. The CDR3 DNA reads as TGTGCCAGCAGCTTAGCGGCTGACAGACCCTACACTGAAGCTTTCTTT.

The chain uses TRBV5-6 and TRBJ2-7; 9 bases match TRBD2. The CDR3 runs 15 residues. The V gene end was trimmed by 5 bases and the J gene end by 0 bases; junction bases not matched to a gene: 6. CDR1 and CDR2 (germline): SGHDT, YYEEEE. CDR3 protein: CASRDSGRHSYEQYF. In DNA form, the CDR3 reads TGTGCCAGCAGGGACAGCGGGAGGCACTCCTACGAGCAGTACTTC. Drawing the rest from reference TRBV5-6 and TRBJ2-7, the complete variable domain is DAGVTQSPTHLIKTRGQQVTLRCSPKSGHDTVSWYQQALGQGPQFIFQYYEEEERQRGNFPDRFSGHQFPNYSSELNVNALLLGDSALYLCASRDSGRHSYEQYFGPGTRLTVT.

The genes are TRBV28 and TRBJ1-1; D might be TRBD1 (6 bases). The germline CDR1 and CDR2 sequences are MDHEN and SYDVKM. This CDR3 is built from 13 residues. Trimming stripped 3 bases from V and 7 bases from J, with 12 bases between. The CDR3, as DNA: TGTGCCAGCAGTTTCTCAGGACAGTTTGAAGCTTTCTTT. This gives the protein CASSFSGQFEAFF.

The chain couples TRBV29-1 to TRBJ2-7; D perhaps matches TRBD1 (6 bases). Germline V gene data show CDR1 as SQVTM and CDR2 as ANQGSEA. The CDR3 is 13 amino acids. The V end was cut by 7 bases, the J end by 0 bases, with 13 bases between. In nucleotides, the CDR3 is TGCAGCGGACGGGACACAGCCTCCTACGAGCAGTACTTC. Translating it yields CSGRDTASYEQYF.

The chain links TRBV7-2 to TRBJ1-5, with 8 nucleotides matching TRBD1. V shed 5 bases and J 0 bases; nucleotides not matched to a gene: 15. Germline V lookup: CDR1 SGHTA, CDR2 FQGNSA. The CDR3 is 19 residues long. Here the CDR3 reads CASSPEGGTGSYSNQPQHF. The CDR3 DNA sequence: TGTGCCAGCAGCCCTGAGGGGGGGACAGGTAGTTATAGCAATCAGCCCCAGCATTTT.

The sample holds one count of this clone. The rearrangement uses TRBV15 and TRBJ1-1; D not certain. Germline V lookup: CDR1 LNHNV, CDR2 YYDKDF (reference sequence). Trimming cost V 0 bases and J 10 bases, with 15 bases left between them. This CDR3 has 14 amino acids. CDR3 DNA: TGTGCCACCAGCAGAGATTATGGCAGCGGGTTAGCTTTCTTT. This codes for CATSRDYGSGLAFF.

This chain's CDR3 is CASRRASGTLTQYF. The CDR3 nucleotides are TGTGCCAGCAGGCGGGCTAGCGGAACATTAACGCAGTATTTT. This sequence joins TRBV27 and TRBJ2-3; TRBD2 matches 7 bases. Germline CDR1 and CDR2: MNHEY and SMNVEV (reference sequence). The CDR3 runs to 14 residues. V was pared by 6 bases and J by 9 bases, with 12 bases of the junction left unmatched.

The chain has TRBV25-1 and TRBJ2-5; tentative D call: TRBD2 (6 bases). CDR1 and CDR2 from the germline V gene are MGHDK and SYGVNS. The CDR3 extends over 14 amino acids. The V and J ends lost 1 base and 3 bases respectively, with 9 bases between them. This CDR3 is CASSEFGEEETQYF. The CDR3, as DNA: TGTGCCAGCAGTGAATTTGGGGAGGAAGAGACCCAGTACTTC.

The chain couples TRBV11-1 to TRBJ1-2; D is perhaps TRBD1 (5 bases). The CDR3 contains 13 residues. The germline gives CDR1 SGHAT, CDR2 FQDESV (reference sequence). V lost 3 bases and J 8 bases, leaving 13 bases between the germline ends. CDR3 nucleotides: TGTGCCAGCAGCTTCAAGGGGCCGGAGGGCTACACCTTC. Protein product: CASSFKGPEGYTF. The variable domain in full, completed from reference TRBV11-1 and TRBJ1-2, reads EAEVAQSPRYKITEKSQAVAFWCDPISGHATLYWYRQILGQGPELLVQFQDESVVDDSQLPKDRFSAERLKGVDSTLKIQPAELGDSAMYLCASSFKGPEGYTFGSGTRLTVV.

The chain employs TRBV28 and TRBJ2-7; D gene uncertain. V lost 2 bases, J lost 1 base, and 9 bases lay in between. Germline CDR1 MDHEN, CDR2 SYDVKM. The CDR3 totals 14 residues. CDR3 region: CASSLQERSYEQYF. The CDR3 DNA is TGTGCCAGCAGTTTACAGGAAAGGTCCTACGAGCAGTACTTC.

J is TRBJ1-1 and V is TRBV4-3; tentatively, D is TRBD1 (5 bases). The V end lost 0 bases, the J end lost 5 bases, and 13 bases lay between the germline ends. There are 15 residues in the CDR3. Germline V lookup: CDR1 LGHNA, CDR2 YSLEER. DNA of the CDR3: TGCGCCAGCAGCCAAGATCCCAGGGTGTATACTGAAGCTTTCTTT. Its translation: CASSQDPRVYTEAFF.

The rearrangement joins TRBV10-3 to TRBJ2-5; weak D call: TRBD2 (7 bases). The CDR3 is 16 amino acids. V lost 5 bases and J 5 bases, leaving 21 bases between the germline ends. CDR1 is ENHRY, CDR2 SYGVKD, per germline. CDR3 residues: CAISNPWGAGAETQYF. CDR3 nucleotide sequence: TGTGCCATCAGTAATCCGTGGGGTGCGGGGGCTGAGACCCAGTACTTC.

CDR3 DNA sequence: TGTGCCAGCAGTACCAACTCCTATTATGGCTACACCTTC. Its protein product is CASSTNSYYGYTF. This chain connects TRBV27 to TRBJ1-2, with D unresolved. In germline, CDR1 is MNHEY, CDR2 SMNVEV (reference sequence). This CDR3 has 13 amino acids. The germline V and J ends were trimmed by 5 bases and 5 bases, with 12 bases remaining between them.

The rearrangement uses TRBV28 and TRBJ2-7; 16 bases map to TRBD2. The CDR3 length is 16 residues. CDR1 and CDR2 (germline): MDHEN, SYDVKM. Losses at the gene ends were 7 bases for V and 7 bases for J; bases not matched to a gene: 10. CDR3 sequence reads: CASTSGLAGGLWEQYF. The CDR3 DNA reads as TGTGCCAGCACCTCGGGACTAGCGGGAGGGCTCTGGGAGCAGTACTTC.

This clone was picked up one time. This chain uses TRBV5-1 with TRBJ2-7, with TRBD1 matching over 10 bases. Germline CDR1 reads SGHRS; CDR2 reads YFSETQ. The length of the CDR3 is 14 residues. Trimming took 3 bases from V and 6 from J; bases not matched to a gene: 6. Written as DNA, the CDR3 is TGCGCCAGCAGCTCCGGGACAGGGGAGGGCGAGCAGTACTTC. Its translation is CASSSGTGEGEQYF.

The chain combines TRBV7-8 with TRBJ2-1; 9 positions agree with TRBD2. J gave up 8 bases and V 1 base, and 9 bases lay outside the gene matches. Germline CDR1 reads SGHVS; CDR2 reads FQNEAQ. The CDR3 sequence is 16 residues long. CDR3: CASSLGRLAGWDEQFF. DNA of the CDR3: TGTGCCAGCAGCTTAGGGCGGCTAGCGGGATGGGATGAGCAGTTCTTC.

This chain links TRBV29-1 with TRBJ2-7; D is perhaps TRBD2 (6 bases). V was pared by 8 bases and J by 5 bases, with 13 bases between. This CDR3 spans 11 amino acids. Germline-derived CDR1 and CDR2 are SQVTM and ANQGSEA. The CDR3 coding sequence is TGCAGCTTTTCGGGGGTCAACGAGCAGTACTTC. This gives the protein CSFSGVNEQYF.

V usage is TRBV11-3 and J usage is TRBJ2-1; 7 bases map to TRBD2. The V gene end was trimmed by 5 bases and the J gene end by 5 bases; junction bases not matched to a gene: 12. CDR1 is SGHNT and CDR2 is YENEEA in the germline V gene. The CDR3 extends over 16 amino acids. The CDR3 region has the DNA TGTGCCAGCAGCGGCGCCGGGACTAACCAAAACAATGAGCAGTTCTTC. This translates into CASSGAGTNQNNEQFF.

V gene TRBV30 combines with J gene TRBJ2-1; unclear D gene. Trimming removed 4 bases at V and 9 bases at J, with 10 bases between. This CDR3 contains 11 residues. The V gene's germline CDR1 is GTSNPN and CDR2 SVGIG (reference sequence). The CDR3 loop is CAWNDRGEQFF. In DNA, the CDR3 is TGTGCCTGGAACGATCGAGGTGAGCAGTTCTTC.

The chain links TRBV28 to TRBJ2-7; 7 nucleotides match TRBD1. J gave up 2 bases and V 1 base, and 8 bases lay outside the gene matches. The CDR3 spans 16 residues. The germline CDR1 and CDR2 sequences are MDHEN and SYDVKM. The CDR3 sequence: CASSLSPGQWTYEQYF. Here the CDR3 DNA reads TGTGCCAGCAGTTTATCGCCGGGACAGTGGACCTACGAGCAGTACTTC.

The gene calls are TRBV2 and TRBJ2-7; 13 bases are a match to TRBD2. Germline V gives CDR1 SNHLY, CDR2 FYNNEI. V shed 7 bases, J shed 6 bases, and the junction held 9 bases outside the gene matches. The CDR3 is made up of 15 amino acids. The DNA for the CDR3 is TGTGCCAGCACCCCACGGACTAGCGGGAGTAGCGAGCAGTACTTC. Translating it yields CASTPRTSGSSEQYF.